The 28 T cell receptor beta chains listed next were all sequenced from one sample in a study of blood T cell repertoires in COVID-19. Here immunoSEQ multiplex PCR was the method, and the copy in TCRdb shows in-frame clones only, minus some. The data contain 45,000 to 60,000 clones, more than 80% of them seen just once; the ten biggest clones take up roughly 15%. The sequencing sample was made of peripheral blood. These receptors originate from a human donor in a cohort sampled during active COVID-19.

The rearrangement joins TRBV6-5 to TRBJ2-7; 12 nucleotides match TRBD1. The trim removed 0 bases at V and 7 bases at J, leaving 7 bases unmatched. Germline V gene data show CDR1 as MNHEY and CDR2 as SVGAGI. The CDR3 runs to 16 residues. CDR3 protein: CASSYSSGTGGEEQYF. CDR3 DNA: TGTGCCAGCAGTTACTCATCCGGGACAGGGGGCGAGGAGCAGTACTTC.

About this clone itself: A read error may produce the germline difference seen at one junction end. The CDR3 protein is CASCEGGGSDTQYF. The CDR3 DNA follows: TGTGCCAGCTGTGAGGGGGGAGGGTCGGATACGCAGTATTTT. This chain connects TRBV6-1 to TRBJ2-3; D might be TRBD2 (7 bases). The CDR3 consists of 14 residues. The germline gives CDR1 MNHNS, CDR2 SASEGT.

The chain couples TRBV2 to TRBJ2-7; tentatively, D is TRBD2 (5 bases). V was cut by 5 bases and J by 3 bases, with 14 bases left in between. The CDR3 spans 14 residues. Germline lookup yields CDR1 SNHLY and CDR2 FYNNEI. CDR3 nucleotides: TGTGCCAGCAGTTTCGTGGGTGAGGGCTACGAGCAGTACTTC. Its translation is CASSFVGEGYEQYF.

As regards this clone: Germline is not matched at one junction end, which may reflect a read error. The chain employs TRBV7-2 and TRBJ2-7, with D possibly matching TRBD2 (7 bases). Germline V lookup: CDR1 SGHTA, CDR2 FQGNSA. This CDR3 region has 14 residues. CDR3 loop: CASSLGGGPSEQYF. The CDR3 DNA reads TGTGCCAGCAGTTTAGGGGGAGGGCCAAGCGAGCAGTACTTC.

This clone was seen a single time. The CDR3 spells CASSYFPGQGAGKLFF. DNA for the CDR3: TGTGCCAGCAGTTACTTCCCGGGACAGGGGGCTGGGAAACTGTTTTTT. The chain combines TRBV6-6 with TRBJ1-4, with 12 bases that match TRBD1. The CDR3 spans 16 residues. V was clipped by 1 base and J by 11 bases; unmatched bases: 8. The germline V gene encodes CDR1 MNHNY and CDR2 SVGAGI (reference sequence).

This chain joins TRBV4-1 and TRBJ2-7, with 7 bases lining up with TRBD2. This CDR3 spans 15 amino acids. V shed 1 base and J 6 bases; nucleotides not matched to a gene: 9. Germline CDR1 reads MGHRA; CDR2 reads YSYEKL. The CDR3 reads CASSQVPSGMGEQYF. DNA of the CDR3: TGCGCCAGCAGCCAAGTCCCTAGCGGAATGGGCGAGCAGTACTTC.

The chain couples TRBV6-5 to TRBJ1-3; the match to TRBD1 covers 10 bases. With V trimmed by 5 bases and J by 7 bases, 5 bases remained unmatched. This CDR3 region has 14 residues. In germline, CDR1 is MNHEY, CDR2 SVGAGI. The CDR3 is CASSTGQGMNTIYF. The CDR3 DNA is TGTGCCAGCAGTACGGGACAGGGGATGAACACCATATATTTT.

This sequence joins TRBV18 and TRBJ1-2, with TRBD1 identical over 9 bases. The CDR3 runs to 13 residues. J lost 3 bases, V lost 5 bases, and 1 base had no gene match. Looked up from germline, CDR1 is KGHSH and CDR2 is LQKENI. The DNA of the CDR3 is TGTGCCAGCTCAGGACAGGGGCACTATGGCTACACCTTC. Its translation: CASSGQGHYGYTF.

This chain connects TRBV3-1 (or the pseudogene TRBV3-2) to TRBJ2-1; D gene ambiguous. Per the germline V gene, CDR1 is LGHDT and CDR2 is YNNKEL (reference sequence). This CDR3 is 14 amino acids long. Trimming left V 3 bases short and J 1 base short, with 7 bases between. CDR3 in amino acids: CASSHLGSYNEQFF. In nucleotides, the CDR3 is TGTGCCAGCAGCCACCTCGGGTCCTACAATGAGCAGTTCTTC.

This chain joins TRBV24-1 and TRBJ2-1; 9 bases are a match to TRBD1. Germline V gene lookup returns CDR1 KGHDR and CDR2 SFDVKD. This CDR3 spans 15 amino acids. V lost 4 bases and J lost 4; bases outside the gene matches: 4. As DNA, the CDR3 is TGTGCCACCAGTGAAAAGGACAGGGGTTACAATGAGCAGTTCTTC. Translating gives CATSEKDRGYNEQFF.

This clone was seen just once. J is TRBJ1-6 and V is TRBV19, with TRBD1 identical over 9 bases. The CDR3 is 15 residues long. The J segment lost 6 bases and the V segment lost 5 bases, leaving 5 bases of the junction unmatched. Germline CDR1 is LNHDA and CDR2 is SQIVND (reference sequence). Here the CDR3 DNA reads TGTGCCAGTAGTTTCCGGGACAGGGCTAATTCACCCCTCCACTTT. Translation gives CASSFRDRANSPLHF.

The CDR3 loop is CASSPSGVGTEAFF. The CDR3 DNA is TGTGCCAGCTCACCGTCAGGGGTCGGCACTGAAGCTTTCTTT. J is TRBJ1-1 and V is TRBV18, with D perhaps TRBD1 (6 bases). V lost 3 bases and J lost 4, with 12 bases in between. CDR1 and CDR2 from the germline V gene are KGHSH and LQKENI. The CDR3 length is 14 residues.

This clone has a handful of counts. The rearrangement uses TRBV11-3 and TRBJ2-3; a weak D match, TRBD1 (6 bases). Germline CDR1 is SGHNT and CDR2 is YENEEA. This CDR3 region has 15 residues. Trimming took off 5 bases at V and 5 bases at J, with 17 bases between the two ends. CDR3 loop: CASSPGVDARDTQYF. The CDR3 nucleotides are TGTGCCAGCAGCCCAGGGGTAGACGCGAGAGATACGCAGTATTTT.

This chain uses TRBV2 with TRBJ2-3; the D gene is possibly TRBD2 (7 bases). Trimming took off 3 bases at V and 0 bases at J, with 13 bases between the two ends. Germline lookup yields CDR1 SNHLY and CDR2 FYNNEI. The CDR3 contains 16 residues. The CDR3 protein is CASSDLGGPSTDTQYF. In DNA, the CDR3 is TGTGCCAGCAGTGATCTCGGGGGGCCTAGCACAGATACGCAGTATTTT.

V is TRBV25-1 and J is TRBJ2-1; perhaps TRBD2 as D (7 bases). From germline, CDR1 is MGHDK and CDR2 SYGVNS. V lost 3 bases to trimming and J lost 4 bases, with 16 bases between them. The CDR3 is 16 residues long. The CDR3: CASSDNIAGAYNEQFF. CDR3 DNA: TGTGCCAGCAGTGATAATATCGCGGGGGCATACAATGAGCAGTTCTTC. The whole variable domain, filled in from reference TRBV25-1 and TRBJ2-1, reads EADIYQTPRYLVIGTGKKITLECSQTMGHDKMYWYQQDPGMELHLIHYSYGVNSTEKGDLSSESTVSRIRTEHFPLTLESARPSHTSQYLCASSDNIAGAYNEQFFGPGTRLTVL.

This CDR3 is CASSPPGQGASYEQYF. In DNA, the CDR3 is TGTGCCAGCTCACCACCTGGACAGGGCGCCTCCTACGAGCAGTACTTC. The J gene is TRBJ2-7, the V gene TRBV18, with TRBD1 matching 8 bases. The CDR3 contains 16 residues. V gave up 0 bases and J gave up 0 bases; unmatched junction bases: 4. Germline assignment: CDR1 KGHSH and CDR2 LQKENI.

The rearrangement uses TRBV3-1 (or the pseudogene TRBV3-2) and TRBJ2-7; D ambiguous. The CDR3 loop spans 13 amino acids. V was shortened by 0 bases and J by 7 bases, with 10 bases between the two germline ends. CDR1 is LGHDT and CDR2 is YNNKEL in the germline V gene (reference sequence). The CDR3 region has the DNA TGTGCCAGCAGCCAAGAGTCCAGGAAGGAGCAGTACTTC. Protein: CASSQESRKEQYF.

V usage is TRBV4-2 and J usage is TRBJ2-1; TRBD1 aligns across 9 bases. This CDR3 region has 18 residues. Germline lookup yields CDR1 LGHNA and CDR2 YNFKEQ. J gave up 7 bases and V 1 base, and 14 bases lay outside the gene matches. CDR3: CASSQGVNRDRARNEQFF. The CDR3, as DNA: TGTGCCAGCAGCCAAGGCGTCAACCGGGACAGGGCGAGGAATGAGCAGTTCTTC.

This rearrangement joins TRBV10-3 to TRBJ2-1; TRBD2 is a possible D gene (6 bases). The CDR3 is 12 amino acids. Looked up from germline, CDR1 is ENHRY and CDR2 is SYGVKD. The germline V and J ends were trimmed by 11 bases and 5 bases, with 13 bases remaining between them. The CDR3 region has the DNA TGTGCCGTCGGGAGTGACAACAATGAGCAGTTCTTC. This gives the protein CAVGSDNNEQFF.

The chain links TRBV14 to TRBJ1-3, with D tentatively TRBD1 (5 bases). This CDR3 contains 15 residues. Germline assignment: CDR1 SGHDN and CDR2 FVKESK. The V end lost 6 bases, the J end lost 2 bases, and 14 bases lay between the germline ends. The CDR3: CASSLMGQTGNTIYF. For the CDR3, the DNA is TGTGCCAGCAGTCTAATGGGGCAGACTGGAAACACCATATATTTT.

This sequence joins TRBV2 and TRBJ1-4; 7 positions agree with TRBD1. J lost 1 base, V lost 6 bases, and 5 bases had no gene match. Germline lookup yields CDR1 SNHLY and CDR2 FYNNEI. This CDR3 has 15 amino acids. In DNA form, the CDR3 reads TGTGCCAGCAGGCTGCAGGGGGAAACTAATGAAAAACTGTTTTTT. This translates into CASRLQGETNEKLFF. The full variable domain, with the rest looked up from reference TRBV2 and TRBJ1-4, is EPEVTQTPSHQVTQMGQEVILRCVPISNHLYFYWYRQILGQKVEFLVSFYNNEISEKSEIFDDQFSVERPDGSNFTLKIRSTKLEDSAMYFCASRLQGETNEKLFFGSGTQLSVL.

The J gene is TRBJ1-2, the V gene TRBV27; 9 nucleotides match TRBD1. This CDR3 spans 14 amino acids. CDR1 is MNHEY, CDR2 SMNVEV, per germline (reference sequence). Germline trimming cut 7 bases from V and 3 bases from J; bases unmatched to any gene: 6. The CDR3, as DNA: TGTGCCAGCACCCGTACAGGGGGCTACTATGGCTACACCTTC. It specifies CASTRTGGYYGYTF.

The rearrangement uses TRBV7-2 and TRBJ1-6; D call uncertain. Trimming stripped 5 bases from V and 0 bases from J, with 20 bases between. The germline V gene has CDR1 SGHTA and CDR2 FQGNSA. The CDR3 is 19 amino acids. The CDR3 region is CASSADPPGSSSYNSPLHF. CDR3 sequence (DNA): TGTGCCAGCAGCGCTGACCCTCCGGGGTCCAGCTCCTATAATTCACCCCTCCACTTT.

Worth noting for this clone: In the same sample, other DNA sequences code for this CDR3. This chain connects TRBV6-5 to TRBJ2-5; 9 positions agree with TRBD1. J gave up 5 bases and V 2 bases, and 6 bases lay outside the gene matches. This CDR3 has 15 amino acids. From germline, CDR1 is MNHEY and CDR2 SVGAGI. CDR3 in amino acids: CASSYGTGGRETQYF. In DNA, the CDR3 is TGTGCCAGCAGTTACGGAACAGGGGGCAGGGAGACCCAGTACTTC.

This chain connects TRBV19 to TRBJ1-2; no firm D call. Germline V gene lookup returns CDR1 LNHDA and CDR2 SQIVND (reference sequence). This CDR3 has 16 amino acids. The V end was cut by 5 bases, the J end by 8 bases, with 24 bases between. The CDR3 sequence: CASSPPGSLIARGYTF. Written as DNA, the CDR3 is TGTGCCAGTAGTCCGCCCGGGAGTCTCATTGCTAGAGGCTACACCTTC.

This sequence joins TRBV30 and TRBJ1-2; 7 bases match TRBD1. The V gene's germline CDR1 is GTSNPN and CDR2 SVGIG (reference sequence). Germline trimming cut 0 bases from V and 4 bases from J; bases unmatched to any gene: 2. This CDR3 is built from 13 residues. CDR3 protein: CAWSVQGGYGYTF. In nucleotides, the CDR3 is TGTGCCTGGAGTGTCCAGGGGGGCTATGGCTACACCTTC.

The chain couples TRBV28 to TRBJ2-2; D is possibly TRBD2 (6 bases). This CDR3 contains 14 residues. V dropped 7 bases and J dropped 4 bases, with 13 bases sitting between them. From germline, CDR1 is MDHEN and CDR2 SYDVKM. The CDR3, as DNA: TGTGCCAGCATCCGGGACTGGGGCACCGGGGAGCTGTTTTTT. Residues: CASIRDWGTGELFF.

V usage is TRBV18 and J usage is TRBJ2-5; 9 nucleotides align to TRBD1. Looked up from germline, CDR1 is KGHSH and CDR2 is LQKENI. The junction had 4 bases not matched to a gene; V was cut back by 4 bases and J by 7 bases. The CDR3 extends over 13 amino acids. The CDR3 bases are TGTGCCAGCTCACGGGACAGGGACGGGACCCAGTACTTC. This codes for CASSRDRDGTQYF.